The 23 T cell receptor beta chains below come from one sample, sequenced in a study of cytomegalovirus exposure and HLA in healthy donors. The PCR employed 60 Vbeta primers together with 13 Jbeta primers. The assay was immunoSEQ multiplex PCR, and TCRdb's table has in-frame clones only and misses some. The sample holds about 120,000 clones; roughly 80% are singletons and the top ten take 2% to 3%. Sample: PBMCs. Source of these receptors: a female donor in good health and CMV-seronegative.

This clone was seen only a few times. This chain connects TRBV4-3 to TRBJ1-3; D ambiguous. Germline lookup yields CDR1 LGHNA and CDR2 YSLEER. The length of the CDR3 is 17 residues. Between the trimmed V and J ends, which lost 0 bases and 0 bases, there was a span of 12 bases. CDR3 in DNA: TGCGCCAGCAGCCAAGATCAGGTAGTCAGCTCTGGAAACACCATATATTTT. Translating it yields CASSQDQVVSSGNTIYF.

CDR3 residues: CASRAGTSRFF. CDR3 coding DNA: TGCGCCAGCAGAGCCGGGACTAGCCGGTTCTTC. This rearrangement joins TRBV10-2 to TRBJ2-1; TRBD2 matches at 9 bases. V lost 6 bases to trimming and J lost 15 bases; unmatched junction nucleotides: 6. The CDR3 has 11 amino acids. Germline values: CDR1 WSHSY, CDR2 SAAADI.

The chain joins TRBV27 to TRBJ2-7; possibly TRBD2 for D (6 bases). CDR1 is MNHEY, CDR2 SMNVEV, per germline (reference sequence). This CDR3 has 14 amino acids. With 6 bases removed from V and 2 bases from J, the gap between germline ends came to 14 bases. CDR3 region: CASRAAAGTYEQYF. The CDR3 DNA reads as TGTGCCAGCAGGGCGGCGGCGGGGACCTACGAGCAGTACTTC.

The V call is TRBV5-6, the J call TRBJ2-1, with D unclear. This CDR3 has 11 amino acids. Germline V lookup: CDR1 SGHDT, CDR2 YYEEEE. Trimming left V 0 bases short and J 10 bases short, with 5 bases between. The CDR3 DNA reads TGTGCCAGCAGCTTGGCCCGGGAGCAGTTCTTC. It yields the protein CASSLAREQFF.

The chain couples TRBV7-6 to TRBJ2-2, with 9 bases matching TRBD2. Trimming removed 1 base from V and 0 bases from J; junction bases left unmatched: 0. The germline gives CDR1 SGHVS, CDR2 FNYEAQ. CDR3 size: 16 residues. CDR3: CASSLGGGANTGELFF. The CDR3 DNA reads TGTGCCAGCAGCTTAGGCGGGGGGGCGAACACCGGGGAGCTGTTTTTT.

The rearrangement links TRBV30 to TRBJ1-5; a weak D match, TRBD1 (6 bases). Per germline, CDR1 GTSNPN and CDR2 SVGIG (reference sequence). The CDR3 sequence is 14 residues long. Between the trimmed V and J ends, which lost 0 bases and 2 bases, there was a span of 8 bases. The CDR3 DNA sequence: TGTGCCTGGAGTGTACAGGGTGGCAATCAGCCCCAGCATTTT. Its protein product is CAWSVQGGNQPQHF. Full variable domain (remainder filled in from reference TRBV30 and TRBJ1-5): SQTIHQWPATLVQPVGSPLSLECTVEGTSNPNLYWYRQAAGRGLQLLFYSVGIGQISSEVPQNLSASRPQDRQFILSSKKLLLSDSGFYLCAWSVQGGNQPQHFGDGTRLSIL.

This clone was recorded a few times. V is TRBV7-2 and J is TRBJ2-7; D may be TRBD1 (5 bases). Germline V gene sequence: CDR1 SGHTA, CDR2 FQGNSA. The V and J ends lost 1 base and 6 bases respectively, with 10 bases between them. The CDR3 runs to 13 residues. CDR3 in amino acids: CASSLGGRPEQYF. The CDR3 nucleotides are TGTGCCAGCAGCTTAGGGGGCCGTCCCGAGCAGTACTTC.

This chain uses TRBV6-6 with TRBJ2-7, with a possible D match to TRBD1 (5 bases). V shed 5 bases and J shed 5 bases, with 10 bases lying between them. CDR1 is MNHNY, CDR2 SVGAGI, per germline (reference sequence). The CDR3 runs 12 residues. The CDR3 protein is CASSQGPNEQYF. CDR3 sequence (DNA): TGTGCCAGCAGTCAGGGTCCTAACGAGCAGTACTTC.

The CDR3 bases are TGTGCCAGTAGTATAGTTTGGGGGCTCAATTCACCCCTCCACTTT. It encodes CASSIVWGLNSPLHF. The chain joins TRBV19 to TRBJ1-6, with D tentatively TRBD1 (6 bases). CDR1 LNHDA and CDR2 SQIVND come from the germline V gene (reference sequence). V lost 1 base to trimming and J lost 7 bases, with 11 bases between them. The CDR3 length is 15 residues.

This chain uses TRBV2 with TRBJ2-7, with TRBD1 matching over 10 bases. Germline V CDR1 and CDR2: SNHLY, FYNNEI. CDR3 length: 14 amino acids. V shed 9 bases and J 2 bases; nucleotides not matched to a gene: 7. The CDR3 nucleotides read TGTGCCAGTACCTCCGGGACAGGGGCCTACGAGCAGTACTTC. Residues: CASTSGTGAYEQYF.

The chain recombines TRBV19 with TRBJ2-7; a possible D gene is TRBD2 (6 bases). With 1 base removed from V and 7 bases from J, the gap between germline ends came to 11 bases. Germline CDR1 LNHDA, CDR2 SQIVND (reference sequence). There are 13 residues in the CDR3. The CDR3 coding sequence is TGTGCCAGTAGTATAGCGTTGGGACTGGAGCAGTACTTC. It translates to CASSIALGLEQYF.

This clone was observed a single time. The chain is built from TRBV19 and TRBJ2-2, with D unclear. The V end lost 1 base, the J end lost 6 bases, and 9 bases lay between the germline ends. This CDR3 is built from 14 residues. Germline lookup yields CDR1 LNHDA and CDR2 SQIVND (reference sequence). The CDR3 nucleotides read TGTGCCAGTAGTATAGGGAGAGCCGCCGGGGAGCTGTTTTTT. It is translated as CASSIGRAAGELFF.

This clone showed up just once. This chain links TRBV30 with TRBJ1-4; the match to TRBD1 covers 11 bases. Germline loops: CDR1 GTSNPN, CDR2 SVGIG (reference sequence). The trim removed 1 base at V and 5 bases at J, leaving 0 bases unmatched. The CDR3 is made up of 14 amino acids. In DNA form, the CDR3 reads TGTGCCTGGAGTGGGGACAGGGGGAATGAAAAACTGTTTTTT. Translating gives CAWSGDRGNEKLFF. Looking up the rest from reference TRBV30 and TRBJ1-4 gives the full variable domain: SQTIHQWPATLVQPVGSPLSLECTVEGTSNPNLYWYRQAAGRGLQLLFYSVGIGQISSEVPQNLSASRPQDRQFILSSKKLLLSDSGFYLCAWSGDRGNEKLFFGSGTQLSVL.

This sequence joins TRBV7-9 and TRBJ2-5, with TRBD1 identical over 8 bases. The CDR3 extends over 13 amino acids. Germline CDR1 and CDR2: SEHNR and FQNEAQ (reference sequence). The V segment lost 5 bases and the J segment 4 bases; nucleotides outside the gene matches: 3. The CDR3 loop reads CASSLQGVETQYF. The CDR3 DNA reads TGTGCCAGCAGCCTACAGGGGGTAGAGACCCAGTACTTC.

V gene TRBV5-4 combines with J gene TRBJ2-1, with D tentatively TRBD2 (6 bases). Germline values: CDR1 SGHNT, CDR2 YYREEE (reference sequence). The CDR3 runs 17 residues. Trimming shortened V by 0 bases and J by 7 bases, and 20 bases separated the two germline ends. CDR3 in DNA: TGTGCCAGCAGCTTGGCCGGGGGTCTGGGGAATGGGAATGAGCAGTTCTTC. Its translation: CASSLAGGLGNGNEQFF. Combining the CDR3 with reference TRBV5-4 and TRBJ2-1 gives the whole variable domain ETGVTQSPTHLIKTRGQQVTLRCSSQSGHNTVSWYQQALGQGPQFIFQYYREEENGRGNFPPRFSGLQFPNYSSELNVNALELDDSALYLCASSLAGGLGNGNEQFFGPGTRLTVL.

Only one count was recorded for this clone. CDR3 loop: CASRVGPGFTGELFF. The CDR3 DNA reads TGTGCCAGCAGAGTCGGCCCGGGATTCACCGGGGAGCTGTTTTTT. The chain carries TRBV6-5 and TRBJ2-2; D possibly corresponds to TRBD2 (5 bases). CDR1 MNHEY and CDR2 SVGAGI come from the germline V gene. Trimming cost V 6 bases and J 4 bases, with 15 bases left between them. The CDR3 totals 15 residues.

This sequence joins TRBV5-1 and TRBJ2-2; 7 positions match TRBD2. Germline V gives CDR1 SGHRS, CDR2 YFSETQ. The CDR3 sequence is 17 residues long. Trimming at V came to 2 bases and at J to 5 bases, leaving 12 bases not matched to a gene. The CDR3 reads CASSLISGLAATGELFF. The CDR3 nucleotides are TGCGCCAGCAGCTTAATCTCCGGGCTAGCGGCTACCGGGGAGCTGTTTTTT.

CDR3 residues: CASSPRLAGGPRTGELFF. CDR3 coding DNA: TGTGCCAGCAGCCCTAGACTAGCGGGGGGGCCGCGCACCGGGGAGCTGTTTTTT. The V and J genes are TRBV9 and TRBJ2-2, with 14 bases matching TRBD2. With V trimmed by 4 bases and J by 4 bases, 9 bases remained unmatched. The CDR3 length is 18 residues. Germline V lookup: CDR1 SGDLS, CDR2 YYNGEE.

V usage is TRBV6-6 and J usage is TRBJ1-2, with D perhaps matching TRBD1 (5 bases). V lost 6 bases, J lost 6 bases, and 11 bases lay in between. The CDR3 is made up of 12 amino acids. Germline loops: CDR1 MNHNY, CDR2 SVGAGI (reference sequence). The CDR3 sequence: CASSRIGDGYTF. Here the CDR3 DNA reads TGTGCCAGCAGCAGGATAGGGGATGGCTACACCTTC.

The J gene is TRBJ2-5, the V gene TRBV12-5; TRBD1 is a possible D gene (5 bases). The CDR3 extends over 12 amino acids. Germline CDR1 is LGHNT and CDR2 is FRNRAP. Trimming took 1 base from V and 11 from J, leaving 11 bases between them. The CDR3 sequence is CASGLDSGSQYF. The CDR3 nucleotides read TGTGCTAGTGGTTTGGATTCAGGGTCTCAGTACTTC.

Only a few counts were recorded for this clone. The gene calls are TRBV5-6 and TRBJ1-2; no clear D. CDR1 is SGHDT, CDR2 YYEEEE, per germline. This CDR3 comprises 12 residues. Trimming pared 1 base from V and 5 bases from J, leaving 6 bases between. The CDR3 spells CASSLPGYGYTF. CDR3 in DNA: TGTGCCAGCAGCTTGCCCGGGTATGGCTACACCTTC.

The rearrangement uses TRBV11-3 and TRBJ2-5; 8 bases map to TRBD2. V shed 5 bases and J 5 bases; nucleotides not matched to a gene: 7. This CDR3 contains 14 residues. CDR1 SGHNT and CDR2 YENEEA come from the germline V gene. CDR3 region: CASSPTGGLETQYF. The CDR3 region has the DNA TGTGCCAGCAGCCCCACGGGGGGGTTGGAGACCCAGTACTTC.

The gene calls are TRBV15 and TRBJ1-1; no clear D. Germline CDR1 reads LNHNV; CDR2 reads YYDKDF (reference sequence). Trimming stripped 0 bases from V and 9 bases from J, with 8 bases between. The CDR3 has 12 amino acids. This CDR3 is CATSRDLSQAFF. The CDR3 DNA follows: TGTGCCACCAGCAGAGATTTATCCCAAGCTTTCTTT.